Listed below are T cell receptor beta chains from one sample, sequenced in a study of neurological immune-mediated disorders. TCRdb fed the 5' RACE reads into MiXCR, producing one record per CDR3 protein. This table has about 79,000 distinct CDR3 sequences, over 12% appearing once. The sample taken for sequencing was PBMCs. The receptors were sampled from a woman aged 45-65 years in good health. Both conserved end residues are part of each CDR3. A D gene is named only where the DNA matches it firmly. Clone size appears in some rows only: once, few, many, or a class for an expanded clone.

TRBJ1-1 | TRBV5-1 | many | TRBD1 | TGCGCCAGCAGCTTGACACAGGGGGCGTCGAACACTGAAGCTTTCTTT | CASSLTQGASNTEAFF
TRBJ1-2 | TRBV6-5 | few | . | TGTGCCAGCACCTCGCCAGGGTTCTATGGCTACACCTTC | CASTSPGFYGYTF
TRBJ1-2 | TRBV20-1 | few | . | TGCAGTGCTCCCTCCTCGGGGAGAGCTAACTATGGCTACACCTTC | CSAPSSGRANYGYTF
TRBJ1-3 | TRBV5-1 | many | TRBD1 | TGCGCCAGCAGCACCGGGACAGCTGGAAACACCATATATTTT | CASSTGTAGNTIYF
TRBJ2-7 | TRBV7-2 | many | . | TGTGCCAGCAGCCCCCGATGGCAGGGGAACTACGAGCAGTACTTC | CASSPRWQGNYEQYF
TRBJ1-6 | TRBV5-1 | . | . | TGCGCCAGCAGCTTGCAAGTACGCTCACCCCTCCACTTT | CASSLQVRSPLHF
TRBJ2-1 | TRBV27 | few | TRBD2 | TGTGCCAGCAGTTTATTCGCGCTAGCGGGAGCGGACAATGAGCAGTTCTTC | CASSLFALAGADNEQFF
TRBJ1-1 | TRBV28 | many | . | TGTGCCAGCAGTCCAGGGACCCGGCCGCTGAACACTGAAGCTTTCTTT | CASSPGTRPLNTEAFF
TRBJ2-3 | TRBV6-5 | once | TRBD2 | TGTGCCAGCGGGAGGGCCCGTGATACGCAGTATTTT | CASGRARDTQYF
TRBJ2-7 | TRBV20-1 | many | . | TGCAGTGCTAGAACCTCCAAGCAGTACTTC | CSARTSKQYF
TRBJ1-6 | TRBV28 | many | . | TGTGCCAGCCTTATACAGGGTGGGTCACCCCTCCACTTT | CASLIQGGSPLHF
TRBJ1-2 | TRBV28 | many | TRBD1 | TGTGCCAGCAGTTCGCCGGGACAGGGGCCTTTTGGTTGGGACTATGGCTACACCTTC | CASSSPGQGPFGWDYGYTF
TRBJ1-2 | TRBV20-1 | few | . | TGCAGTGCTAGAGGCCCAGCCTATGGCTACACCTTC | CSARGPAYGYTF
TRBJ2-5 | TRBV27 | few | TRBD1 | TGTGCCAGCAGTGCGGACAGGGGGAGAGAGACCCAGTACTTC | CASSADRGRETQYF
TRBJ2-3 | TRBV5-1 | many | . | TGCGCCAGCACCATTGGAGCGGAGGGCACAGATACGCAGTATTTT | CASTIGAEGTDTQYF
TRBJ2-3 | TRBV27 | many | . | TGTGCCAGCAGTTTAAGGGTGTCGGGGACTCTGGGAGATACGCAGTATTTT | CASSLRVSGTLGDTQYF
TRBJ1-2 | TRBV10-3 | many | . | TGTGCCATCAGTGAGGGGCAGGGTGAGGACTATGGCTACACCTTC | CAISEGQGEDYGYTF
TRBJ2-7 | TRBV6-5 | many | . | TGTGCCAGCAGGGACCTAGCCGTAGGGCCCTACGAGCAGTACTTC | CASRDLAVGPYEQYF
TRBJ1-1 | TRBV3-1 | few | . | TGTGCCAGCGGAAAACGCACTGAAGCTTTCTTT | CASGKRTEAFF
TRBJ1-2 | TRBV2 | many | . | TGTGCCAGCAGTAAGGGGGTGTTGAACTATGGCTACACCTTC | CASSKGVLNYGYTF
TRBJ2-7 | TRBV9 | many | . | TGTGCCAGCAGCGTAGGAAGTTGGGGCGGGAACTCCTACGAGCAGTACTTC | CASSVGSWGGNSYEQYF
TRBJ2-7 | TRBV11-3 | many | . | TGTGCCAGCAGCTTGGTTCAGGGTCGGGGCTACGAGCAGTACTTC | CASSLVQGRGYEQYF
TRBJ1-6 | TRBV7-6 | many | . | TGTGCCAGCAGCGAAACGGGACTTCTGAATTCACCCCTCCACTTT | CASSETGLLNSPLHF
TRBJ2-5 | TRBV12-3/TRBV12-4 | many | . | TGTGCCAGCAGTCACCGGGACTTGGGCAGGACCCAGTACTTC | CASSHRDLGRTQYF
TRBJ2-6 | TRBV3-1 | many | . | TGTGCCAGCAGCCAAGTGTCGGGGGGCGCAGGGTCTGGGGCCAACGTCCTGACTTTC | CASSQVSGGAGSGANVLTF
TRBJ2-7 | TRBV20-1 | many | . | TGCAGTGCTAGGCCCGAGACCACGTACTCCTACGAGCAGTACTTC | CSARPETTYSYEQYF
TRBJ2-6 | TRBV7-9 | few | . | TGTGCCAGCACCAGGACAGAGAGTCTCTCTGGGGCCAACGTCCTGACTTTC | CASTRTESLSGANVLTF
TRBJ1-2 | TRBV25-1 | few | TRBD1 | TGTGCCAGCAGTGAGTCCGGGACAGTAATCTATGGCTACACCTTC | CASSESGTVIYGYTF
TRBJ1-1 | TRBV18 | many | . | TGTGCCAGCTCACCGATGGGGCGAGCTGAAGCTTTCTTT | CASSPMGRAEAFF
TRBJ1-6 | TRBV15 | many | . | TGTGCCACAGGTAGAGGAAATAATTCACCCCTCCACTTT | CATGRGNNSPLHF
TRBJ1-5 | TRBV11-2 | many | . | TGTGCCAGCAGCTTAGCCTTGTGGCAGCCCCAGCATTTT | CASSLALWQPQHF
TRBJ2-1 | TRBV7-2 | many | TRBD2 | TGTGCCAGCAGCTTAAACGGGGGGGCGATGGGTGAGCAGTTCTTC | CASSLNGGAMGEQFF
TRBJ2-6 | TRBV5-1 | many | . | TGCGCCAGCAGCTCGACAGGCTCTGGGGCCAACGTCCTGACTTTC | CASSSTGSGANVLTF
TRBJ2-1 | TRBV5-5 | many | TRBD2 | TGTGCCAGCAGCTTGTTAGCGGGGGGGTTTTCTTCAAATGAGCAGTTCTTC | CASSLLAGGFSSNEQFF
TRBJ2-1 | TRBV12-3/TRBV12-4 | many | TRBD1 | TGTGCCAGCAGCCCGGGACAGGGGTGGAATGAGCAGTTCTTC | CASSPGQGWNEQFF
TRBJ2-7 | TRBV20-1 | many | . | TGCAGTGCTAGAGAATGGGGGGGGCCCTCCTACGAGCAGTACTTC | CSAREWGGPSYEQYF
TRBJ2-7 | TRBV20-1 | many | . | TGCAGTGCTAGAGATCTAACTGAGCAGTACTTC | CSARDLTEQYF
TRBJ2-2 | TRBV20-1 | many | . | TGCAGTGCTAAGGAATCCGGGACGGCGAACACCGGGGAGCTGTTTTTT | CSAKESGTANTGELFF
TRBJ1-5 | TRBV5-1 | few | . | TGCGCCAGCAGCTTGGATGGTTTAAATCAGCCCCAGCATTTT | CASSLDGLNQPQHF
TRBJ1-2 | TRBV10-2 | . | . | TGCGCCAGCAGTGAAATTTCAAACTATGGCTACACCTTC | CASSEISNYGYTF
TRBJ2-5 | TRBV28 | many | TRBD1 | TGTGCCAGCAGTCAGGCGACAGGGGGGCAAGAGACCCAGTACTTC | CASSQATGGQETQYF
TRBJ2-1 | TRBV5-1 | many | . | TGCGCCAGCAGCTTACCAGACACTCTCGGGACGCCTCAGTTCTTC | CASSLPDTLGTPQFF
TRBJ1-2 | TRBV5-1 | . | . | TGCGCCAGCAGCTTGCGCAGGGGAGGGGACTATGGCTACACCTTC | CASSLRRGGDYGYTF
TRBJ1-5 | TRBV20-1 | many | . | TGCAGTGCTAGAGATGGGGGTGGGCAGCCCCAGCATTTT | CSARDGGGQPQHF
TRBJ1-2 | TRBV20-1 | many | . | TGCAGTGCACGGAGGGACACCTACTATGGCTACACCTTC | CSARRDTYYGYTF
TRBJ1-5 | TRBV5-1 | many | . | TGCGCCAGCAGTGAACAGGGTTCGGCACAGCCCCAGCATTTT | CASSEQGSAQPQHF
TRBJ2-5 | TRBV7-2 | many | . | TGTGCCAGCAGCTTTCAGGGTTTAGGAGAGACCCAGTACTTC | CASSFQGLGETQYF
TRBJ2-2 | TRBV12-3/TRBV12-4 | many | . | TGTGCCAGCAGGGCAACCCTGGCCGGGGAGCTGTTTTTT | CASRATLAGELFF
TRBJ2-1 | TRBV7-3 | many | TRBD2 | TGTGCCAGCAGCTTACAAAGGGCTAGCGGTGAGCAGTTCTTC | CASSLQRASGEQFF
TRBJ2-5 | TRBV7-9 | . | TRBD1 | TGTGCCAGCAGCAAACCCCAGGGGGCGGAAGAGACCCAGTACTTC | CASSKPQGAEETQYF